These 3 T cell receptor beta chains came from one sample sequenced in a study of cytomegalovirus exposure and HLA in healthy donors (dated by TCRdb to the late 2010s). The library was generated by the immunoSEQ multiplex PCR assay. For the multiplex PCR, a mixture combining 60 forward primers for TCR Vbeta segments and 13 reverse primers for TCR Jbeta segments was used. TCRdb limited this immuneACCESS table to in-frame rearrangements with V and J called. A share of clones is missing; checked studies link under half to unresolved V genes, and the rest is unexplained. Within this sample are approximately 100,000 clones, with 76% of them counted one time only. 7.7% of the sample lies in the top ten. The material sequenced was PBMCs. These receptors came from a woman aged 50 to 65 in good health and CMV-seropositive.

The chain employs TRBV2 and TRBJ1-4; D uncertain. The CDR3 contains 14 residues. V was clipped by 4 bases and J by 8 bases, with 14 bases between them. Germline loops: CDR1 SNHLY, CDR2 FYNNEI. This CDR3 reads CASSALEVGEKLFF. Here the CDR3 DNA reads TGTGCCAGCAGTGCACTCGAGGTTGGGGAAAAACTGTTTTTT.

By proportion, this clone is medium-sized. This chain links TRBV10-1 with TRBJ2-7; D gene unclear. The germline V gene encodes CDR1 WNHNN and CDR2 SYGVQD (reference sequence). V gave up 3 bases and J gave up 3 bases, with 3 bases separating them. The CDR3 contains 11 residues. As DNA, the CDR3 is TGCGCCAGCAGTGAATACTACGAGCAGTACTTC. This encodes CASSEYYEQYF.

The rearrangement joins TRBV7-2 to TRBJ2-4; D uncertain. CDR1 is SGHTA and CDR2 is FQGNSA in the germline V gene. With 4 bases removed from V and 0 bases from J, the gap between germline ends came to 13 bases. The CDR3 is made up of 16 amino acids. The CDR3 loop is CASSSPGELAKNIQYF. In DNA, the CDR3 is TGTGCCAGCAGCTCCCCTGGAGAACTAGCCAAAAACATTCAGTACTTC.